These T cell receptor beta chains were read from a single sample in a study of regulatory T cells in long-lasting Graves disease. TCRdb re-called the multiplex PCR reads through MiXCR, storing one row per CDR3 protein. The sample includes about 470,000 distinct CDR3 sequences, around 16% of them seen just once. This sample was shared with a second study, whose subject was T cells in Graves' hyperthyroidism and ophthalmopathy.

The material was peripheral blood mononuclear cells (PBMCs), obtained at new diagnosis, from a patient treated with antithyroid drugs. The receptors were sampled from a man between 35 and 55 years old with Graves disease. The CDR3 runs from the conserved cysteine through the conserved F or W. Each record gives: V gene, J gene, CDR3 protein.

TRBV12-3/TRBV12-4,TRBJ2-5,CASSLATEPGETQYF
TRBV24-1,TRBJ1-5,CATSDPTGLQPQHF
TRBV29-1,TRBJ2-4,CSVSDGRLGNIQYF
TRBV5-1,TRBJ2-7,CASSRGQGGHEQYF
TRBV28,TRBJ2-3,CASSTSGSSGDTQYF
TRBV30,TRBJ2-7,CAWSSTGTGVGEQYF
TRBV12-5,TRBJ2-7,CASGLPQGLAGYEQYF
TRBV7-7,TRBJ2-1,CASSGGPSYNNEQFF
TRBV30,TRBJ1-4,CAWSVLSGARLQDEKLFF
TRBV24-1,TRBJ2-2,CATSDFSLARAGELFF
TRBV10-3,TRBJ2-1,CATLQPDDNEQFF
TRBV5-1,TRBJ2-3,CASSLYDPLRDTQYF
TRBV7-9,TRBJ1-1,CASSLVLSPDEAFF